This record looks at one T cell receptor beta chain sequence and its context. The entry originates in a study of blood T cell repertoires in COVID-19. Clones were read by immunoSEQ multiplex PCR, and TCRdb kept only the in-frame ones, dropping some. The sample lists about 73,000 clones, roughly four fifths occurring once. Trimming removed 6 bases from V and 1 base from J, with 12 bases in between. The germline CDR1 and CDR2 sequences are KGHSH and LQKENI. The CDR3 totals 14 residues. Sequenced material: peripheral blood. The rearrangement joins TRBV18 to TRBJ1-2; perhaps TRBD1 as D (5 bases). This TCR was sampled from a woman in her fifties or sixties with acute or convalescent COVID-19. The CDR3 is CASSLGGDNYGYTF. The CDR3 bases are TGTGCCAGCTCCCTTGGGGGGGATAACTATGGCTACACCTTC.